This paragraph reports one T cell receptor beta chain. What it recognizes is unknown. The data derive from a study of blood T cells in healthy people across ages. Regarding the study as a whole: Donor CMV status was unknown, possibly confounding expanded clonotype changes. Compared with aged donors, long-lived donors showed fewer expanded clones, suggesting selection.

Germline CDR1 is SGDLS and CDR2 is YYNGEE. V dropped 4 bases and J dropped 0 bases, with 14 bases sitting between them. CDR3 size: 16 residues. Alongside a J-beta primer mix, a sample-barcoded 5' primer served in a second PCR lasting about 7 to 12 cycles. TCRdb fed the 5' RACE reads into MiXCR, producing one record per CDR3 protein. The sample has about 1 million distinct CDR3 sequences, approximately 25% seen once. The same sample was also studied in work on T cells of mothers and their children. That source reports: Maternal samples each gave over 9 million TCR beta CDR3 reads, and child samples several million each. With unrelated pairs as the comparison, related mother-child pairs had a slightly higher overlap that was not significant.

This clonotype originated in a girl aged 2 to 10 in good health. This chain uses TRBV9 with TRBJ2-4; D not certain. Sample: blood. The CDR3 loop is CASSPGSSLAKNIQYF. DNA of the CDR3: TGTGCCAGCAGCCCGGGTAGCTCACTAGCCAAAAACATTCAGTACTTC.